A selection of T cell receptor beta chains follows, all from one sample in a study of CD8 T cells in Susac syndrome. MiXCR, applied by TCRdb to the immunoSEQ multiplex PCR reads, yields one record per CDR3 protein. The table lists approximately 120,000 distinct CDR3 sequences, over 85% of them singletons, with around 0.3% in the top ten. The sample was CD8+ T cells from PBMCs. These receptor sequences come from a human donor with multiple sclerosis. The CDR3 runs from the conserved cysteine through the conserved F or W. A D gene is named only where the DNA matches it firmly. Rows give clone size only sometimes, using once, few, many, or a class for an expanded clone.

>TRBJ1-2|-|once|TRBV5-4
CASSPNRALSYGYTF
TGTGCCAGCAGCCCAAACAGGGCTTTAAGCTATGGCTACACCTTC
>TRBJ1-2|TRBD1|-|TRBV12-3/TRBV12-4
CASSSHWTGGDYGYTF
TGTGCCAGCAGTTCCCACTGGACAGGGGGTGACTATGGCTACACCTTC
>TRBJ2-5|-|-|TRBV9
CASSAGTYNQETQYF
TGTGCCAGCAGCGCCGGGACTTATAATCAAGAGACCCAGTACTTC
>TRBJ1-2|-|-|TRBV12-3/TRBV12-4
CASSFRTTYGYTF
TGTGCCAGCAGTTTCAGGACAACTTATGGCTACACCTTC
>TRBJ2-7|-|few|TRBV9
CASSGDSYEQYF
TGTGCCAGCAGTGGGGACTCCTACGAGCAGTACTTC
>TRBJ1-5|TRBD1|-|TRBV7-2
CASSLTGQGGNQPQHF
TGTGCCAGCAGCTTAACCGGACAGGGCGGCAATCAGCCCCAGCATTTT
>TRBJ1-1|-|-|TRBV15
CATSRDRGVGTEAFF
TGTGCCACCAGCAGAGACAGGGGAGTGGGCACTGAAGCTTTCTTT
>TRBJ1-1|TRBD1|once|TRBV7-6
CASSSQPGQGEGTEAFF
TGTGCCAGCAGCTCCCAACCGGGACAGGGAGAGGGGACTGAAGCTTTCTTT
>TRBJ2-5|-|-|TRBV10-3
CAISEIQETQYF
TGTGCCATCAGTGAGATCCAAGAGACCCAGTACTTC
>TRBJ1-4|-|-|TRBV20-1
CSARLASNEKLFF
TGCAGTGCTAGATTAGCCAGTAATGAAAAACTGTTTTTT
>TRBJ1-3|TRBD1|few|TRBV5-1
CASSPGQSTGNTIYF
TGCGCCAGCAGCCCGGGACAGTCGACTGGAAACACCATATATTTT
>TRBJ2-3|-|-|TRBV9
CASSPQPGSVWADTQYF
TGTGCCAGCAGCCCCCAGCCCGGCTCCGTTTGGGCAGATACGCAGTATTTT
>TRBJ2-7|-|-|TRBV5-1
CASSFTGGSEQYF
TGCGCCAGCAGCTTCACAGGAGGAAGCGAGCAGTACTTC
>TRBJ1-2|-|-|TRBV27
CASKRGGGGYTF
TGTGCCAGCAAAAGGGGGGGCGGAGGCTACACCTTC
>TRBJ2-6|TRBD1|once|TRBV25-1
CASLGTVLGSGANVLTF
TGTGCCAGCCTCGGGACAGTCCTAGGATCTGGGGCCAACGTCCTGACTTTC
>TRBJ2-1|-|-|TRBV6-4
CASSVGGRQVDEQFF
TGTGCCAGCAGTGTAGGAGGGCGGCAGGTGGATGAGCAGTTCTTC
>TRBJ1-1|TRBD1|once|TRBV6-6
CASMLGGLNTEAFF
TGTGCCAGCATGTTAGGGGGCCTGAACACTGAAGCTTTCTTT
>TRBJ1-1|-|-|TRBV4-1
CASSQVQRLKSEAFF
TGCGCCAGCAGCCAAGTTCAGCGCCTGAAGAGTGAAGCTTTCTTT
>TRBJ2-1|-|-|TRBV25-1
CASSAPNRIREQFF
TGTGCCAGCAGTGCCCCAAACAGAATAAGAGAGCAGTTCTTC
>TRBJ2-1|-|-|TRBV29-1
CSVEGPVLFNEQFF
TGCAGCGTAGAAGGACCCGTTCTATTCAATGAGCAGTTCTTC
>TRBJ1-1|-|-|TRBV5-1
CASSSDRVALMNTEAFF
TGCGCCAGCAGCTCCGATCGGGTGGCCCTCATGAACACTGAAGCTTTCTTT
>TRBJ1-5|-|-|TRBV11-1
CASSLDAYSNQPQHF
TGTGCCAGCAGCTTAGATGCTTATAGCAATCAGCCCCAGCATTTT
>TRBJ2-3|-|-|TRBV7-6
CASSLGPGGHSTDTQYF
TGTGCCAGCAGCTTAGGGCCGGGCGGGCACAGCACAGATACGCAGTATTTT
>TRBJ2-2|-|-|TRBV7-9
CASSFTAGELFF
TGTGCCAGCAGCTTTACTGCCGGGGAGCTGTTTTTT
>TRBJ2-7|-|-|TRBV13
CASSYRTDNYEQYF
TGTGCCAGCAGCTACAGGACAGACAACTACGAGCAGTACTTC
>TRBJ2-1|-|-|TRBV24-1
CATSGIGHNEQFF
TGTGCCACCAGTGGCATTGGCCACAATGAGCAGTTCTTC
>TRBJ2-7|-|-|TRBV27
CASSFPSTGEPSYEQYF
TGTGCCAGCAGTTTCCCCTCGACAGGAGAACCCTCCTACGAGCAGTACTTC
>TRBJ1-3|TRBD1|once|TRBV3-1
CASSEDRGAGNTIYF
TGTGCCAGCAGCGAGGACAGGGGGGCTGGAAACACCATATATTTT
>TRBJ2-7|-|-|TRBV4-1
CASSPGRGASYEQYF
TGCGCCAGCAGCCCAGGCAGGGGCGCCTCCTACGAGCAGTACTTC
>TRBJ1-2|-|once|TRBV2
CASRARAGGGYGYTF
TGTGCCAGCAGAGCCAGGGCGGGCGGAGGCTATGGCTACACCTTC
>TRBJ2-1|-|-|TRBV19
CASSAGPNDNEQFF
TGTGCCAGTAGCGCGGGACCAAACGACAATGAGCAGTTCTTC
>TRBJ2-3|-|-|TRBV5-1
CASSLRGPVGDTQYF
TGCGCCAGCAGCTTACGGGGGCCCGTGGGAGATACGCAGTATTTT
>TRBJ2-3|TRBD2|-|TRBV9
CASSGWTSGIRTDTQYF
TGTGCCAGCAGCGGATGGACTAGCGGGATACGCACAGATACGCAGTATTTT
>TRBJ1-5|-|-|TRBV7-9
CASSLDGSNQPQHF
TGTGCCAGCAGCTTAGACGGTAGCAATCAGCCCCAGCATTTT
>TRBJ1-5|-|once|TRBV12-3/TRBV12-4
CASSSPGPGGRNQPQHF
TGTGCCAGCAGTTCCCCGGGTCCGGGGGGTCGCAATCAGCCCCAGCATTTT
>TRBJ2-7|-|-|TRBV27
CASRPRLNWATYEQYF
TGTGCCAGCAGACCGAGGCTCAACTGGGCTACCTACGAGCAGTACTTC
>TRBJ1-2|-|once|TRBV7-9
CASSHPPLGARGYTF
TGTGCCAGCAGCCACCCCCCTTTGGGTGCCCGTGGCTACACCTTC
>TRBJ2-2|-|-|TRBV5-1
CASSLVWERVNTGELFF
TGCGCCAGCAGCTTGGTCTGGGAGCGCGTAAACACCGGGGAGCTGTTTTTT
>TRBJ2-1|-|-|TRBV5-1
CASSLGVNEQFF
TGCGCCAGCAGCTTGGGTGTAAATGAGCAGTTCTTC
>TRBJ2-1|-|-|TRBV14
CASSQPGQSSYNEQFF
TGTGCCAGCAGCCAACCTGGCCAGAGCTCCTACAATGAGCAGTTCTTC
>TRBJ1-5|-|-|TRBV27
CASSGGFNQPQHF
TGTGCCAGCAGCGGCGGGTTCAATCAGCCCCAGCATTTT
>TRBJ2-5|-|-|TRBV27
CASSLSVQETQYF
TGTGCCAGCAGTTTATCGGTCCAAGAGACCCAGTACTTC
>TRBJ1-5|-|-|TRBV2
CASSEAQSDQPQHF
TGTGCCAGCAGTGAAGCACAGTCAGATCAGCCCCAGCATTTT
>TRBJ2-7|TRBD2|-|TRBV19
CATSWTSRHEQYF
TGTGCCACTTCATGGACTAGCAGGCACGAGCAGTACTTC
>TRBJ2-3|TRBD2|-|TRBV24-1
CATSDVQTSGSTDTQYF
TGTGCCACCAGCGACGTACAGACTAGCGGTAGCACAGATACGCAGTATTTT
>TRBJ1-6|-|-|TRBV7-2
CASSPGPSSYNSPLHF
TGTGCCAGCAGCCCGGGTCCGAGCTCCTATAATTCACCCCTCCACTTT